This TCR beta chain was sequenced in a study of cytotoxic CD8 clonotypes in ibrutinib-treated CLL. Study-wide context: The taking of response samples occurred after a median about 13 months of treatment, with a range of 6 to 36. Sequenced samples delivered averages of around 250,000 productive templates and about 90,000 productive rearrangements. The study, taken as a whole, reports: An increase in clonality occurred at ibrutinib response, followed by a return toward baseline at progression.

A single count supports this clone. The target antigen is unknown. The CDR3 loop spans 13 amino acids. Trimming pared 3 bases from V and 7 bases from J, leaving 10 bases between. Germline CDR1 and CDR2: MRHNA and SNTAGT. Genomic DNA (roughly 1.8 micrograms) was obtained from cryopreserved PBMCs for construction of TCR beta libraries. Repertoires were generated with immunoSEQ multiplex PCR, while TCRdb's copy carries only in-frame clones and drops some. This table holds tens of thousands of clones, 83% found once. The sequence came from a human donor with chronic lymphocytic leukemia. The gene calls are TRBV6-4 and TRBJ2-1; possibly TRBD2 for D (6 bases). The material was PBMCs, obtained after 24 months of ibrutinib treatment. The CDR3 is CASSEGLFNEQFF. The CDR3 coding sequence is TGTGCCAGCAGTGAGGGACTTTTTAATGAGCAGTTCTTC.